The next 2 T cell receptor beta chains were all read from a single sample in a study of untreated major depressive disorder. Study results and caveats: TRBV05-01 (Vbeta 5.1) usage was higher in CD4+ T cells of depressed patients than controls.

These receptors have no identified antigens. Here immunoSEQ multiplex PCR was the method, and the copy in TCRdb shows in-frame clones only, minus some. This table has about 19,000 clones, roughly 90% appearing once. The specimen sequenced was CD4+ T cells from PBMCs. These receptors all stem from a woman in her thirties or forties with major depressive disorder.

The V gene is TRBV7-6, the J gene TRBJ1-4; D remains unclear. The germline V and J ends were trimmed by 4 bases and 0 bases, with 6 bases remaining between them. The CDR3 covers 14 residues. Per the germline V gene, CDR1 is SGHVS and CDR2 is FNYEAQ. This CDR3 is CASSSVATNEKLFF. The CDR3 DNA is TGTGCCAGCAGCTCGGTTGCAACTAATGAAAAACTGTTTTTT.

The chain is built from TRBV6-5 and TRBJ1-3; weak D call: TRBD1 (5 bases). V was cut by 2 bases and J by 4 bases, with 12 bases left in between. Germline V gene sequence: CDR1 MNHEY, CDR2 SVGAGI. The CDR3 is 15 residues long. The CDR3 DNA sequence: TGTGCCAGCAGTTACGCGGGGGGTAGAGGAAACACCATATATTTT. It codes for CASSYAGGRGNTIYF.